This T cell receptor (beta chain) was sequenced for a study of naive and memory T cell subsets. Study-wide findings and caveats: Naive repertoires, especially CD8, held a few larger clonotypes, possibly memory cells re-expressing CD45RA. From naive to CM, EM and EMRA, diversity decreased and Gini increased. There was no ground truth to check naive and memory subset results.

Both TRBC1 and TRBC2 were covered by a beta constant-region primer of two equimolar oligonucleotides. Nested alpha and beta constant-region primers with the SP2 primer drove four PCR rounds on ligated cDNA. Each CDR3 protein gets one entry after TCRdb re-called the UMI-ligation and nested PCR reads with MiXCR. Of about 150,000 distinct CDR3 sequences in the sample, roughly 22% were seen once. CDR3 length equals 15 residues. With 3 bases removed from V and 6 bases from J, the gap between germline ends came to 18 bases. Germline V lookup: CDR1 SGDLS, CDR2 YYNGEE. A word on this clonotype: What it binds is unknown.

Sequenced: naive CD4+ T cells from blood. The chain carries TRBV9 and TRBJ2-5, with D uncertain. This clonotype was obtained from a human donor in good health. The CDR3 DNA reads TGTGCCAGCAGCGCCAACAGTTCTCCAGTCCAGACCCAGTACTTC. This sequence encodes CASSANSSPVQTQYF. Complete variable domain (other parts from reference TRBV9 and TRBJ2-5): DSGVTQTPKHLITATGQRVTLRCSPRSGDLSVYWYQQSLDQGLQFLIQYYNGEERAKGNILERFSAQQFPDLHSELNLSSLELGDSALYFCASSANSSPVQTQYFGPGTRLLVL.